This TCR beta chain was captured by sequencing in a study of T cell responses to AZD1222 COVID-19 vaccine. Study-wide findings and caveats: Vaccine-associated CD4 TCRs spanned spike, dominant at 160-218 and 743-854. Only five to seven individuals given AZD1222 were seropositive at baseline. Females outnumbered males among donors, who were mostly white British; clonal diversity was possibly underestimated.

V lost 5 bases and J 1 base, leaving 14 bases between the germline ends. The CDR3 is 15 amino acids. Germline V gene sequence: CDR1 SEHNR, CDR2 FQNEAQ (reference sequence). On this clone: What it binds is not known.

TCRdb's copy holds only in-frame clones and misses some; the assay was immunoSEQ multiplex PCR. The data show some 200,000 clones, with approximately 93% seen just once and 3% to 3.5% held by the top ten. The sequence derives from an adult who received the AZD1222 COVID-19 vaccine. The source material was peripheral blood, sampled 28 days after the second AZD1222 dose. J is TRBJ1-1 and V is TRBV7-9; a weak D match, TRBD1 (5 bases). CDR3: CASSPPGNRNTEAFF. For the CDR3, the DNA is TGTGCCAGCAGCCCCCCAGGGAATCGGAACACTGAAGCTTTCTTT. Drawing the rest from reference TRBV7-9 and TRBJ1-1, the complete variable domain is DTGVSQNPRHKITKRGQNVTFRCDPISEHNRLYWYRQTLGQGPEFLTYFQNEAQLEKSRLLSDRFSAERPKGSFSTLEIQRTEQGDSAMYLCASSPPGNRNTEAFFGQGTRLTVV.